This TCR beta chain was found in a study of Ad26.COV2.S vaccination and SARS-CoV-2 variants. Overall study findings and caveats: Overall T cell responses may have been underestimated by the analyses of TCR breadth and depth. It was vaccine recipients, not placebo recipients, who had the higher spike-specific TCR breadth.

Treatment in this sample: around 19 received Ad26.COV2.S at low or high dose, single or two shots; 5 received placebo; per-sample allocation not given. Day 63 after the first injection of vaccine or placebo was the sampling time. Produced via immunoSEQ multiplex PCR; TCRdb's table is partial and in-frame only. The sample lists some 240,000 clones; 87% were seen once. Concerning this clone: Its antigen remains unknown.

The input for sequencing was peripheral blood, taken in a trial of Ad26.COV2.S vaccine versus placebo. The sequence was collected from a person aged 18-65 years who received the Ad26.COV2.S COVID-19 vaccine or a placebo.

The CDR3 here is CASSSTGHYGYTF. In DNA, the CDR3 is TGTGCCAGCAGTTCAACAGGGCACTATGGCTACACCTTC. The V gene is TRBV27, the J gene TRBJ1-2; TRBD1 might be the D (6 bases). Looked up from germline, CDR1 is MNHEY and CDR2 is SMNVEV (reference sequence). The CDR3 loop spans 13 amino acids. V was clipped by 4 bases and J by 3 bases, with 9 bases between them.